This TCR beta chain comes out of a study of CD8+ T cells in alopecia areata. Study background: Treatment of the treated patients consisted of oral tofacitinib, 5 to 10 mg twice daily. Severity of treated patients was scored by affected scalp percentage. Study-wide points: Elevated clonality characterized lesional scalp relative to normal scalp, particularly in alopecia totalis/universalis.

Treatment given: oral pan-JAK inhibitor, 5-10 mg twice daily. In each case, RNA was isolated and then reverse transcribed into cDNA as the sequencing template. Method: immunoSEQ multiplex PCR; TCRdb's copy keeps in-frame clones and lacks some. The data show about 290,000 clones, 58% seen once. Note on this clone: Its target is unknown.

The V and J ends lost 3 bases and 3 bases, in that order; junction bases with no gene match: 8. CDR3 size: 15 residues. Germline V gives CDR1 GTSNPN, CDR2 SVGIG (reference sequence). The specimen comprised CD4+ T cells sorted from blood, sampled at week 24, from a patient treated with tofacitinib. The genes are TRBV30 and TRBJ1-5; 7 bases line up with TRBD1. This receptor was obtained from a human donor with alopecia areata. CDR3 bases: TGTGCCTGGAGGGCTACGGGACAGCCCAATCAGCCCCAGCATTTT. Its protein product is CAWRATGQPNQPQHF.